This entry concerns a single TCR beta chain. This sample is drawn from a study of shared T cell receptors in the human thymus. The protocol was immunoSEQ multiplex PCR, while the TCRdb copy is restricted to in-frame clones and leaves out a portion. The sample yields roughly 550,000 clones, approximately 78% seen once. V lost 7 bases and J lost 6; bases outside the gene matches: 9. Per the germline V gene, CDR1 is SQVTM and CDR2 is ANQGSEA. This CDR3 contains 14 residues. This sample also appeared in a second study, on human thymus T cells. That study adds: What appeared biased in thymic and blood repertoires was the usage of V and J genes. Related research described thymic repertoires that were highly overlapping among unrelated individuals.

Sequencing was performed on thymocytes. The chain has TRBV29-1 and TRBJ1-2; 12 bases fit TRBD1. This sequence was found in a boy younger than two with a congenital heart defect. In DNA form, the CDR3 reads TGCAGCGCCCGAGGGGACAGGGGGCCCCATGGCTACACCTTC. Translation: CSARGDRGPHGYTF. The full variable domain, in which reference TRBV29-1 and TRBJ1-2 provide the parts outside the CDR3, is SAVISQKPSRDICQRGTSLTIQCQVDSQVTMMFWYRQQPGQSLTLIATANQGSEATYESGFVIDKFPISRPNLTFSTLTVSNMSPEDSSIYLCSARGDRGPHGYTFGSGTRLTVV.